These 17 T cell receptor beta chains share one sample of origin, sequenced in a study of T-cell reconstitution after alpha-beta-depleted transplantation in children. The TCRbeta library incorporated unique molecular identifiers. Via MiXCR, TCRdb re-called the PCR reads, giving one row per CDR3 protein. The sample includes 6,500 to 8,000 distinct CDR3 sequences, around 10% of them seen just once. Sequenced here: PBMCs, mostly from graft donor cells, sampled 180 days after TCRalphabeta/CD19-depleted stem cell transplant. All receptors derive from a child in the first two years of life who had a stem cell transplant for acute myeloid leukemia, so the T cells may come from the graft donor.

The table lists this clonotype with many counts. The chain joins TRBV11-1 to TRBJ1-3; 7 nucleotides agree with TRBD1. The trim removed 3 bases at V and 0 bases at J, leaving 17 bases unmatched. Germline V lookup: CDR1 SGHAT, CDR2 FQDESV (reference sequence). The CDR3 covers 20 residues. The CDR3 DNA reads TGTGCCAGCAGCTTTTTTCTAGTTTTCGGACAGGCCCCCTCTGGAAACACCATATATTTT. This sequence encodes CASSFFLVFGQAPSGNTIYF.

This clonotype was counted many times. The DNA for the CDR3 is TGTGCCAGCAGCTCAAACAGGGGGAACACCGGGGAGCTGTTTTTT. This encodes CASSSNRGNTGELFF. The V and J genes are TRBV7-3 and TRBJ2-2, with TRBD1 identical over 7 bases. CDR3 size: 15 residues. The germline gives CDR1 SGHTA, CDR2 FQGTGA. Trimming at V came to 4 bases and at J to 1 base, leaving 3 bases not matched to a gene. Based on the CDR3 plus reference TRBV7-3 and TRBJ2-2, the full variable domain is GAGVSQTPSNKVTEKGKYVELRCDPISGHTALYWYRQSLGQGPEFLIYFQGTGAADDSGLPNDRFFAVRPEGSVSTLKIQRTERGDSAVYLCASSSNRGNTGELFFGEGSRLTVL.

This clonotype was seen at least ten times. The rearrangement joins TRBV7-9 to TRBJ2-7; a weak D match, TRBD2 (7 bases). V was shortened by 2 bases and J by 2 bases, with 13 bases between the two germline ends. CDR1 is SEHNR and CDR2 is FQNEAQ in the germline V gene (reference sequence). The CDR3 has 15 amino acids. In DNA, the CDR3 is TGTGCCAGCAGCTTAAGGGGGGGGACTCCCTACGAGCAGTACTTC. Translating it yields CASSLRGGTPYEQYF.

This clonotype was recorded many times. V is TRBV6-1 and J is TRBJ2-1; D possibly corresponds to TRBD1 (5 bases). Germline CDR1 reads MNHNS; CDR2 reads SASEGT. V gave up 1 base and J gave up 2 bases, with 9 bases separating them. There are 15 residues in the CDR3. The CDR3: CASSEGGLAYNEQFF. Here the CDR3 DNA reads TGTGCCAGCAGTGAAGGGGGCTTGGCCTACAATGAGCAGTTCTTC.

Many counts were recorded for this clonotype. The V and J genes are TRBV7-3 and TRBJ2-2; 7 nucleotides line up with TRBD1. Germline CDR1 SGHTA, CDR2 FQGTGA. This CDR3 comprises 15 residues. V was clipped by 6 bases and J by 6 bases; unmatched bases: 10. Here the CDR3 DNA reads TGTGCCAGCAGTACGACCGGGACAGCCCCCGGGGAGCTGTTTTTT. This encodes CASSTTGTAPGELFF.

This clonotype was seen ten or more times. V usage is TRBV20-1 and J usage is TRBJ2-1, with 8 bases lining up with TRBD2. Trimming cost V 3 bases and J 10 bases; bases outside gene matches: 5. There are 12 residues in the CDR3. The germline V gene has CDR1 DFQATT and CDR2 SNEGSKA (reference sequence). The CDR3 region is CSASEREYEQFF. The CDR3 DNA follows: TGCAGTGCTAGTGAGCGGGAGTACGAGCAGTTCTTC.

This clonotype has at least ten counts. The chain links TRBV9 to TRBJ2-1; 7 bases line up with TRBD2. Germline lookup yields CDR1 SGDLS and CDR2 YYNGEE. Losses at the gene ends were 4 bases for V and 8 bases for J; bases not matched to a gene: 12. This CDR3 contains 15 residues. The CDR3 here is CASSPTGTTDYEQFF. Here the CDR3 DNA reads TGTGCCAGCAGCCCTACCGGGACTACTGACTATGAGCAGTTCTTC.

Sample share makes this clonotype medium-sized (0.01 to 0.1%). The rearrangement links TRBV12-3 or TRBV12-4 to TRBJ2-1; 9 bases are a match to TRBD1. The CDR3 is made up of 15 amino acids. J was trimmed by 4 bases and V by 6 bases; bases with no gene match: 7. The CDR3 region has the DNA TGTGCCAGCAGCAAGGACAGGGGCCGTTACAATGAGCAGTTCTTC. Protein: CASSKDRGRYNEQFF.

Regarding this clonotype: A much more abundant neighbour one base away suggests this may be a read error. The genes are TRBV7-9 and TRBJ1-5; TRBD1 agrees at 7 bases. CDR1 and CDR2 from the germline V gene are SEHNR and FQNEAQ (reference sequence). V was pared by 5 bases and J by 5 bases, with 12 bases of the junction left unmatched. The CDR3 runs to 16 residues. The DNA for the CDR3 is TGTGCCAGCAGCCTCGGGTCAGGGGGGCGGGATCAGCCCCAGCATTTT. Translating it yields CASSLGSGGRDQPQHF. The whole variable domain, remainder taken from reference TRBV7-9 and TRBJ1-5, is DTGVSQNPRHKITKRGQNVTFRCDPISEHNRLYWYRQTLGQGPEFLTYFQNEAQLEKSRLLSDRFSAERPKGSFSTLEIQRTEQGDSAMYLCASSLGSGGRDQPQHFGDGTRLSIL.

This clonotype has a count of ten or more. The CDR3 DNA follows: TGTGCCAGCAGTGATAGGGACTCACTCGGGTACGAGCAGTACTTC. It encodes CASSDRDSLGYEQYF. J is TRBJ2-7 and V is TRBV2; D is perhaps TRBD2 (6 bases). CDR1 is SNHLY and CDR2 is FYNNEI in the germline V gene. V lost 3 bases to trimming and J lost 4 bases, with 16 bases between them. This CDR3 is built from 15 residues.

This clonotype was seen many times. The rearrangement joins TRBV7-9 to TRBJ2-1; no clear D gene. CDR3 length equals 12 residues. V lost 5 bases and J 9 bases, leaving 11 bases between the germline ends. Germline V gene data show CDR1 as SEHNR and CDR2 as FQNEAQ (reference sequence). The CDR3 loop is CASSQPVAEQFF. CDR3 in DNA: TGTGCCAGCAGCCAACCGGTGGCTGAGCAGTTCTTC.

As for this clonotype: A much larger clone differs from this one at a single base, so this may be a read error. The chain has TRBV20-1 and TRBJ2-7; D unresolved. This CDR3 is built from 14 residues. CDR1 is DFQATT and CDR2 is SNEGSKA in the germline V gene (reference sequence). In DNA form, the CDR3 reads TGCTGTGCTAGAATGACGGGCCCACGTTACGAGCAGTACTTC. Translation gives CCARMTGPRYEQYF.

Judged by abundance, this clonotype is large. The chain carries TRBV7-9 and TRBJ2-1; D unclear. The CDR3 is made up of 12 amino acids. With 1 base removed from V and 8 bases from J, the gap between germline ends came to 6 bases. The V gene's germline CDR1 is SEHNR and CDR2 FQNEAQ (reference sequence). The CDR3 is CASSLVGDEQFF. CDR3 coding DNA: TGTGCCAGCAGCTTAGTTGGCGATGAGCAGTTCTTC.

This clonotype was counted ten times or more. The genes are TRBV14 and TRBJ2-1; TRBD2 aligns across 12 bases. V dropped 2 bases and J dropped 6; count of bases not matched to a gene: 2. The CDR3 runs 15 residues. Germline assignment: CDR1 SGHDN and CDR2 FVKESK. Here the CDR3 DNA reads TGTGCCAGCAGCCAACTAGCGGGAGGGCTCAATGAGCAGTTCTTC. This codes for CASSQLAGGLNEQFF.

This clonotype is labeled large. This chain joins TRBV28 and TRBJ1-5, with D uncertain. The CDR3 is 13 residues long. Germline values: CDR1 MDHEN, CDR2 SYDVKM. V lost 7 bases and J lost 5, with 12 bases in between. The CDR3 reads CASTFGGYQPQHF. In nucleotides, the CDR3 is TGTGCCAGCACTTTTGGAGGATATCAGCCCCAGCATTTT.

This clonotype was seen at least ten times. The chain has TRBV7-2 and TRBJ2-1; 8 nucleotides line up with TRBD2. The CDR3 covers 15 residues. Trimming removed 5 bases from V and 6 bases from J; junction bases left unmatched: 9. CDR1 is SGHTA, CDR2 FQGNSA, per germline. The CDR3 DNA follows: TGTGCCAGCAGCCAAAGCGGGAGCATCGGCAATGAGCAGTTCTTC. This gives the protein CASSQSGSIGNEQFF.

Within the sample, this clonotype is medium-sized. This CDR3 is CASSFGTKTYGYTF. CDR3 DNA sequence: TGTGCCAGCAGCTTCGGGACTAAAACCTATGGCTACACCTTC. V is TRBV5-6 and J is TRBJ1-2; TRBD1 might be the D (5 bases). The V and J ends lost 2 bases and 4 bases respectively, with 12 bases between them. The CDR3 spans 14 residues. Germline loops: CDR1 SGHDT, CDR2 YYEEEE.